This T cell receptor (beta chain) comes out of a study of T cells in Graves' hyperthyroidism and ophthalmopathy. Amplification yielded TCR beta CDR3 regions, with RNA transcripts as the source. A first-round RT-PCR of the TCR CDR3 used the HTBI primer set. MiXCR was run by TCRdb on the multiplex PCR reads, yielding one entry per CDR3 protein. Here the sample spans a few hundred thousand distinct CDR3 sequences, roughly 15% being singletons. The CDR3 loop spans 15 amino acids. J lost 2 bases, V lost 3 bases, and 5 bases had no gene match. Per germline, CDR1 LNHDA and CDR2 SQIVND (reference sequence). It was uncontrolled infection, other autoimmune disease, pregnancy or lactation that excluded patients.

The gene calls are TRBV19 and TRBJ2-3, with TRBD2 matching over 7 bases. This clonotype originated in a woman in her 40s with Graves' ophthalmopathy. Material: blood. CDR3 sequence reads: CASSIPSGTTDTQYF. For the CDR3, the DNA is TGTGCCAGTAGTATTCCCAGCGGGACCACAGATACGCAGTATTTT.